Listed here is a single T cell receptor (beta chain). Its target is not known. This record belongs to a study of T cells in narcolepsy. Across the whole study: Enrolled donors included narcolepsy type 1 or type 2 patients and healthy controls.

Sequenced by immunoSEQ multiplex PCR; TCRdb stores in-frame clones only, minus some. This sample has tens of thousands of clones, with about 90% found just once. CDR3 size: 15 residues. The V gene's germline CDR1 is LNHDA and CDR2 SQIVND (reference sequence). Trimming removed 3 bases from V and 4 bases from J, with 12 bases in between. Study-wide results and caveats: No autoreactive T cell clone sequences appeared in some memory CD4+ repertoires. Autoreactive HCRT-specific and TRIB2-specific clonotypes were marked in same-patient CSF-versus-blood CD4+ comparisons.

The chain combines TRBV19 with TRBJ2-2; D possibly corresponds to TRBD2 (6 bases). This receptor was identified in a human donor with narcolepsy. Input material: CD45RA- memory CD4+ T cells from PBMCs. The CDR3 loop is CASSILARGTGELFF. DNA of the CDR3: TGTGCCAGTAGTATCCTAGCGCGTGGCACCGGGGAGCTGTTTTTT.